This TCR beta chain was sequenced for a study of vaccination and CD4 T cells after COVID-19. Study-level information: A vaccine, either BNT162b2 or mRNA-1273, was given to participants in two doses. Treatment of control cultures consisted of a CEFX pool, an HIV-1 Nef pool, or no peptide.

The table lists this clonotype with a few counts. Its antigen is undetermined. CDR3 length: 12 residues. Germline CDR1 and CDR2: ENHRY and SYGVKD. Documented treatment: roughly 11-day PBMC culture with coronavirus spike peptide pools or control peptides (ViraFEST assay). Each well held over 1.5 million PBMCs in IL-2 (around 10 IU/ml) medium with approximately 9.1 ug/ml peptide pools. Fresh medium (containing IL-2) replaced half the medium on days 3 and 7. Sequenced with the Oncomine TCR Beta short-read assay was DNA taken from cultured CD4+ T cells. TCRdb used MiXCR to reprocess the PCR reads, holding one entry per CDR3 protein. The data contain 15,000 to 20,000 distinct CDR3 sequences, 70% of them singletons.

The rearrangement uses TRBV10-3 and TRBJ2-1; D possibly matches TRBD1 or TRBD2 (6 bases each). With the DNA end fitting TRBJ2-7 better, the J assignment may be wrong. Sequences were obtained from CD4+ T cells from blood, cultured in vitro. This receptor was obtained from a human donor who had recovered from COVID-19. DNA for the CDR3: TGTGCCACCCTGGAGGGGGACTACGAGCAGTACTTC. It is translated as CATLEGDYEQYF.